This T cell receptor beta chain appears in the sequencing data of a study of regulatory T cells in long-lasting Graves disease. Regarding the study as a whole: Sampling was limited to peripheral blood rather than thyroid tissue. Persistent Graves' patients showed less TCR diversity than newly diagnosed patients showed.

The time point was: persistent/refractory GD, antithyroid drugs over 5 years with positive TRAb. PBMCs provided the RNA from which the TCR library was made. An approximately 9-milliliter sample of peripheral blood was drawn into EDTA tubes. HTBI primers from iRepertoire and Arm-PCR of CDR3 regions yielded the TCR beta libraries. MiXCR, applied by TCRdb to the multiplex PCR reads, yields one record per CDR3 protein. The repertoire includes 450,000 or so distinct CDR3 sequences, less than 25% of them detected once, and 7.8% sits in the top ten. The V segment lost 4 bases and the J segment 7 bases; nucleotides outside the gene matches: 11. The germline V gene has CDR1 SGHRS and CDR2 YFSETQ. This CDR3 is 15 amino acids long. For this clonotype: Antigen specificity is unknown.

The sequencing used peripheral blood mononuclear cells (PBMCs), collected when the disease was refractory, from a patient treated with antithyroid drugs. The chain is built from TRBV5-1 and TRBJ2-4; 7 bases match TRBD2. This clonotype originated in a female donor with Graves disease. The DNA of the CDR3 is TGCGCCAGCAGCGCCCGACTAGCTGGTGAGAACATTCAGTACTTC. This codes for CASSARLAGENIQYF.